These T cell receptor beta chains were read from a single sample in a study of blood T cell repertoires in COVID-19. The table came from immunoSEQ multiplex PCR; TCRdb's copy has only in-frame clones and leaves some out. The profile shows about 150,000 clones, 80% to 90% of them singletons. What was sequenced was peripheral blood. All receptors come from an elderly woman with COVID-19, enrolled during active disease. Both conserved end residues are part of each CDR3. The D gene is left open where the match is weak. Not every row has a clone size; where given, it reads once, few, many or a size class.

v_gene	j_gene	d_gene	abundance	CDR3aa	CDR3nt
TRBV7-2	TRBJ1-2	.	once	CASSSARGWSYGYTF	TGTGCCAGCAGCTCCGCGAGGGGGTGGTCTTATGGCTACACCTTC
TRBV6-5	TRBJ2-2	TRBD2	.	CASSYGRGMDTGELFF	TGTGCCAGCAGTTACGGGCGGGGGATGGACACCGGGGAGCTGTTTTTT
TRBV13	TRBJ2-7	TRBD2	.	CASSRTSGSSYEQYF	TGTGCCAGCAGTCGAACTAGCGGGAGCTCCTACGAGCAGTACTTC
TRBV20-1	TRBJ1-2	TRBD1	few	CSASRDRVAYGYTF	TGCAGTGCTAGTAGGGACAGGGTTGCCTATGGCTACACCTTC
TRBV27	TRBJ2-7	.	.	CASSPRQFPYEQYF	TGTGCCAGCAGTCCAAGACAGTTTCCCTACGAGCAGTACTTC
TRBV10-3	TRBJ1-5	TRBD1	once	CAAGQGLSNQPQHF	TGTGCCGCCGGACAGGGCTTATCCAATCAGCCCCAGCATTTT
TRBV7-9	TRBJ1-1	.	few	CASSLRGGGNTEAFF	TGTGCCAGCAGCTTACGCGGCGGTGGGAACACTGAAGCTTTCTTT
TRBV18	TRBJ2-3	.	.	CASSPDQTSTDTQYF	TGTGCCAGCTCACCAGACCAGACTAGCACAGATACGCAGTATTTT
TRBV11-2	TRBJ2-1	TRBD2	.	CASSSNPNLAVTYNEQFF	TGTGCCAGCAGCTCCAACCCCAACCTAGCGGTGACCTACAATGAGCAGTTCTTC
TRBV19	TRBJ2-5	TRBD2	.	CASSITGTSGPETQYF	TGTGCCAGTAGTATAACCGGGACTAGCGGACCGGAGACCCAGTACTTC
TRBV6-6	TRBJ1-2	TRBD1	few	CASSLTGDGYTF	TGTGCCAGCAGTTTGACAGGGGATGGCTACACCTTC
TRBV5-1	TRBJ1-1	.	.	CASSGGVLDTEAFF	TGCGCCAGCAGCGGAGGGGTATTGGACACTGAAGCTTTCTTT
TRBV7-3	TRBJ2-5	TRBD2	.	CASRLTGGFETQYF	TGTGCCAGCAGACTTACGGGGGGGTTTGAGACCCAGTACTTC
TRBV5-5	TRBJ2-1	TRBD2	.	CASSTGLAGVGNEQFF	TGTGCCAGCAGCACCGGACTAGCGGGAGTTGGCAATGAGCAGTTCTTC
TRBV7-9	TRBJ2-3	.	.	CASSPSVGGVQYF	TGTGCCAGCAGTCCTAGCGTCGGCGGGGTTCAGTATTTT
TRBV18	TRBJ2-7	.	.	CASSRVPGLGWEQYF	TGTGCCAGCTCACGAGTACCGGGTCTTGGTTGGGAGCAGTACTTC
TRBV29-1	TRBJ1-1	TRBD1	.	CSVTYTGDTEAFF	TGCAGCGTAACCTATACAGGGGACACTGAAGCTTTCTTT
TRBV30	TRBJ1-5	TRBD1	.	CAWSLGDRGQPQHF	TGTGCCTGGAGTTTGGGGGACAGGGGCCAGCCCCAGCATTTT
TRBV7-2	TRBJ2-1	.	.	CASSLDRTSYNEQFF	TGTGCCAGCAGCTTAGATAGGACATCTTACAATGAGCAGTTCTTC
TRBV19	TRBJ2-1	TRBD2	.	CASSGKLAGGLNEQFF	TGTGCCAGTAGTGGAAAACTAGCGGGAGGATTAAATGAGCAGTTCTTC
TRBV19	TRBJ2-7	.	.	CASSPRSRVFYEQYF	TGTGCCAGTAGCCCCCGCTCTCGGGTTTTCTACGAGCAGTACTTC
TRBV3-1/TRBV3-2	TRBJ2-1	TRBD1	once	CASSLTGGEQFF	TGTGCCAGCAGCCTCACAGGGGGTGAGCAGTTCTTC
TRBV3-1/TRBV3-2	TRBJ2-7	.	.	CASSLSTGEQYF	TGTGCCAGCAGCCTCTCTACGGGGGAGCAGTACTTC
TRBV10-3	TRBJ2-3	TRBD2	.	CAISEGTSWADTQYF	TGTGCCATCAGTGAAGGGACTAGCTGGGCAGATACGCAGTATTTT
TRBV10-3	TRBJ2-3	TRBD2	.	CAIGGADTQYF	TGTGCCATCGGGGGGGCAGATACGCAGTATTTT
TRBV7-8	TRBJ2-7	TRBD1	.	CASSLGDRELREQYF	TGTGCCAGCAGCTTAGGAGACAGGGAGTTGCGCGAGCAGTACTTC
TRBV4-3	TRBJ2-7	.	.	CASSQDRGGALYEQYF	TGCGCCAGCAGCCAAGATCGAGGGGGGGCATTGTACGAGCAGTACTTC
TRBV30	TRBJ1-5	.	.	CAWSVLGGSQPQHF	TGTGCCTGGAGTGTACTGGGGGGGAGTCAGCCCCAGCATTTT
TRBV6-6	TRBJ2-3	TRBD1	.	CASLQGISTDTQYF	TGTGCCAGCCTACAGGGGATAAGCACAGATACGCAGTATTTT
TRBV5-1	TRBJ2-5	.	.	CASSLSVSARETQYF	TGCGCCAGCAGCTTGTCGGTTAGCGCCAGAGAGACCCAGTACTTC
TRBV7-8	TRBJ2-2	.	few	CASSLWAGIDTGELFF	TGTGCCAGCAGCTTATGGGCAGGGATAGACACCGGGGAGCTGTTTTTT
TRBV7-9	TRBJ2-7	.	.	CASSPSGRFHEQYF	TGTGCCAGCAGCCCTTCTGGTAGATTCCACGAGCAGTACTTC
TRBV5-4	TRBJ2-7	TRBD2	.	CASSSHLAGPYEQYF	TGTGCCAGCAGCTCCCACCTAGCGGGGCCCTACGAGCAGTACTTC
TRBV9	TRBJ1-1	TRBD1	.	CASSGTGVTEAFF	TGTGCCAGCAGCGGAACAGGGGTCACTGAAGCTTTCTTT
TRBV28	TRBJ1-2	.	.	CASSSGLRGGYTF	TGTGCCAGCAGTTCTGGACTCAGGGGTGGCTACACCTTC
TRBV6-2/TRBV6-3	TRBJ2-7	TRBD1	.	CASSYLDRVDEQYF	TGTGCCAGCAGTTACCTGGACAGGGTCGACGAGCAGTACTTC
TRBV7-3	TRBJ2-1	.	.	CASSLDTGSYNEQFF	TGTGCCAGCAGCCTTGACACTGGCTCCTACAATGAGCAGTTCTTC
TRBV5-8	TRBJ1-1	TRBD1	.	CASKIGTGNTEAFF	TGTGCCAGCAAGATAGGGACAGGGAACACTGAAGCTTTCTTT
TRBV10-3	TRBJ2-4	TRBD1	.	CAITPTGGGIQYF	TGTGCCATCACCCCGACAGGGGGTGGCATTCAGTACTTC
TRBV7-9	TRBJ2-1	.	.	CASSYPGVYNEQFF	TGTGCCAGCAGCTACCCGGGGGTCTACAATGAGCAGTTCTTC
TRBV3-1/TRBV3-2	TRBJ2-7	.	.	CASSPGLFSYEQYF	TGTGCCAGCAGCCCCGGACTCTTTAGCTACGAGCAGTACTTC
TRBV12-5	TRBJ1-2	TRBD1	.	CASGLVVGGAFGYTF	TGTGCTAGTGGTTTGGTCGTAGGGGGCGCATTTGGCTACACCTTC
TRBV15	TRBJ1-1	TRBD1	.	CATKFTQGGTEAFF	TGTGCCACCAAGTTCACACAGGGGGGGACTGAAGCTTTCTTT
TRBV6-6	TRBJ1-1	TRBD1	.	CASNKQGVNEAFF	TGTGCCAGCAATAAACAGGGGGTAAATGAAGCTTTCTTT
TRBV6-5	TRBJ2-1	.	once	CASSPLRNYNEQFF	TGTGCCAGCAGTCCGCTGAGGAACTACAATGAGCAGTTCTTC
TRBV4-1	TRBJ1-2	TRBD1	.	CASSQDHTGGWGGYTF	TGCGCCAGCAGCCAAGATCATACAGGGGGCTGGGGTGGCTACACCTTC